This passage covers 28 T cell receptor beta chains from one sample sequenced in a study of identical twins. TCRdb independently ran MiXCR on the 5' RACE reads; one entry per CDR3 protein. This sample yields roughly 720,000 distinct CDR3 sequences, of which 15% to 20% are seen a single time; 13% belongs to the top ten. These same data were also listed under a study on T cells expressing NK-cell markers.

Sequencing used PBMCs. The origin of the receptors is a woman aged 18 to 35 in good health.

The chain couples TRBV27 to TRBJ2-7, with 8 bases identical to TRBD1. Germline loops: CDR1 MNHEY, CDR2 SMNVEV (reference sequence). The J segment lost 12 bases and the V segment lost 3 bases, leaving 7 bases of the junction unmatched. The CDR3 has 12 residues. CDR3 nucleotide sequence: TGTGCCAGCAGTTTTGGGTGGGACAGGTGGTACTTC. This translates into CASSFGWDRWYF.

This chain uses TRBV20-1 with TRBJ1-1, with 8 positions matching TRBD1. Looked up from germline, CDR1 is DFQATT and CDR2 is SNEGSKA (reference sequence). V lost 3 bases and J lost 4; bases outside the gene matches: 7. This CDR3 contains 14 residues. CDR3 region: CSARKDRGGTEAFF. The CDR3 DNA follows: TGCAGTGCTAGGAAAGACAGGGGAGGCACTGAAGCTTTCTTT.

This clonotype was detected a few times. The gene calls are TRBV27 and TRBJ2-1, with 7 bases lining up with TRBD1. V was clipped by 2 bases and J by 3 bases; unmatched bases: 7. Germline V gene data show CDR1 as MNHEY and CDR2 as SMNVEV (reference sequence). The CDR3 is made up of 16 amino acids. The CDR3 DNA reads as TGTGCCAGCAGTTTAGACAGGGCAGGGGTCTACAATGAGCAGTTCTTC. Encoded protein: CASSLDRAGVYNEQFF.

The chain uses TRBV20-1 and TRBJ2-1, with TRBD1 matching over 7 bases. J was trimmed by 2 bases and V by 6 bases; bases with no gene match: 7. CDR3 size: 14 residues. The germline gives CDR1 DFQATT, CDR2 SNEGSKA (reference sequence). The CDR3: CSAATGLTYNEQFF. Written as DNA, the CDR3 is TGCAGTGCCGCGACAGGGTTAACCTACAATGAGCAGTTCTTC.

Ten or more counts support this clonotype. The V gene is TRBV6-5, the J gene TRBJ2-1; D gene ambiguous. The CDR3 runs 15 residues. V was pared by 1 base and J by 0 bases, with 7 bases between. Germline V gene lookup returns CDR1 MNHEY and CDR2 SVGAGI. CDR3 coding DNA: TGTGCCAGCAGTTACTGGCCGGTCTCCTACAATGAGCAGTTCTTC. Protein: CASSYWPVSYNEQFF.

The chain joins TRBV10-3 to TRBJ2-3; 10 bases fit TRBD2. The junction had 8 bases not matched to a gene; V was cut back by 0 bases and J by 8 bases. The length of the CDR3 is 16 residues. Germline V gene data show CDR1 as ENHRY and CDR2 as SYGVKD. The CDR3 loop reads CAISESLAGDFGTQYF. The CDR3 coding sequence is TGTGCCATCAGTGAGTCGCTAGCGGGGGATTTCGGTACGCAGTATTTT.

This clonotype was detected only a few times. This chain joins TRBV11-2 and TRBJ1-5; tentative D call: TRBD1 (5 bases). CDR3 size: 14 residues. The V and J ends lost 0 bases and 11 bases respectively, with 14 bases between them. The V gene's germline CDR1 is SGHAT and CDR2 FQNNGV. The CDR3 region has the DNA TGTGCCAGCAGCTTAGATCTAGACGGGGGGACCCAGCATTTT. Translating it yields CASSLDLDGGTQHF.

This clonotype was seen only a few times. The chain couples TRBV5-1 to TRBJ1-2, with 7 bases matching TRBD1. Germline trimming cut 5 bases from V and 2 bases from J; bases unmatched to any gene: 9. The V gene's germline CDR1 is SGHRS and CDR2 YFSETQ. The CDR3 is 15 residues long. CDR3 residues: CASRSAGTENYGYTF. The CDR3 bases are TGCGCCAGCAGATCTGCCGGGACAGAAAACTATGGCTACACCTTC.

This clonotype came up many times. The chain has TRBV12-3 or TRBV12-4 and TRBJ2-3; 11 nucleotides match TRBD2. Unmatched junction bases numbered 17, after V lost 3 bases and J lost 0 bases. There are 21 residues in the CDR3. In DNA, the CDR3 is TGTGCCAGCAGTTTTAGCGGCTGGGTTCCGGGACTAGCGGCTAGCACAGATACGCAGTATTTT. Its translation: CASSFSGWVPGLAASTDTQYF.

The chain employs TRBV18 and TRBJ2-3; possibly TRBD1 for D (6 bases). Per the germline V gene, CDR1 is KGHSH and CDR2 is LQKENI. V was cut by 3 bases and J by 0 bases, with 10 bases left in between. The CDR3 contains 15 residues. DNA of the CDR3: TGTGCCAGCTCACCGCAGGGGTTGAGCACAGATACGCAGTATTTT. This gives the protein CASSPQGLSTDTQYF.

The chain carries TRBV12-3 or TRBV12-4 and TRBJ2-1; TRBD2 might be the D (5 bases). The length of the CDR3 is 15 residues. The V end was cut by 6 bases, the J end by 6 bases, with 18 bases between. Here the CDR3 DNA reads TGTGCCAGCAGCCCAGCTAGGCGGAGGACCAATGAGCAGTTCTTC. Encoded protein: CASSPARRRTNEQFF.

V gene TRBV29-1 combines with J gene TRBJ1-2, with D possibly TRBD1 on 6 matching bases. The V and J ends lost 4 bases and 4 bases respectively, with 7 bases between them. The CDR3 covers 11 residues. The germline V gene has CDR1 SQVTM and CDR2 ANQGSEA. CDR3 sequence: CSVARGYGYTF. The CDR3 bases are TGCAGCGTTGCCAGGGGCTATGGCTACACCTTC.

This clonotype was counted many times. The CDR3 region is CSAGRQGWYSGNQPQHF. Written as DNA, the CDR3 is TGCAGTGCTGGAAGACAGGGTTGGTATTCCGGCAATCAGCCCCAGCATTTT. The chain combines TRBV20-1 with TRBJ1-5; 7 bases match TRBD1. Germline trimming cut 5 bases from V and 2 bases from J; bases unmatched to any gene: 15. The CDR3 length is 17 residues. Germline V gives CDR1 DFQATT, CDR2 SNEGSKA (reference sequence).

In this sample, this clonotype turned up a few times. J is TRBJ2-5 and V is TRBV10-1, with no clear D. With 6 bases removed from V and 5 bases from J, the gap between germline ends came to 19 bases. This CDR3 is 15 amino acids long. The germline V gene has CDR1 WNHNN and CDR2 SYGVQD (reference sequence). The CDR3 loop reads CASSPTVGLGETQYF. As DNA, the CDR3 is TGCGCCAGCAGCCCCACAGTGGGGTTGGGGGAGACCCAGTACTTC.

This clonotype was counted only a few times. J is TRBJ1-5 and V is TRBV12-3 or TRBV12-4, with D perhaps matching TRBD1 (5 bases). The CDR3 extends over 14 amino acids. The germline V and J ends were trimmed by 1 base and 4 bases, with 8 bases remaining between them. The CDR3 reads CASSLVAGNQPQHF. In DNA form, the CDR3 reads TGTGCCAGCAGTTTAGTCGCAGGGAATCAGCCCCAGCATTTT.

This chain joins TRBV20-1 and TRBJ2-7; 11 positions agree with TRBD1. The CDR3 is made up of 14 amino acids. V was clipped by 6 bases and J by 6 bases; unmatched bases: 10. The V gene's germline CDR1 is DFQATT and CDR2 SNEGSKA (reference sequence). The CDR3 DNA sequence: TGCAGTGCCTCGGACAGGGGGCTTTTGGCCGAGCAGTACTTC. It specifies CSASDRGLLAEQYF.

This clonotype came up a few times. The genes are TRBV20-1 and TRBJ2-7, with 10 nucleotides matching TRBD2. CDR1 DFQATT and CDR2 SNEGSKA come from the germline V gene (reference sequence). The CDR3 loop spans 14 amino acids. The V gene end was trimmed by 3 bases and the J gene end by 4 bases; junction bases not matched to a gene: 6. CDR3 sequence: CSASSGTSVYEQYF. CDR3 coding DNA: TGCAGTGCTAGTTCCGGGACTAGCGTTTACGAGCAGTACTTC.

This clonotype was picked up many times. This chain links TRBV12-3 or TRBV12-4 with TRBJ2-3; maybe TRBD2 (6 bases). The length of the CDR3 is 17 residues. The V and J ends lost 2 bases and 1 base respectively, with 16 bases between them. For the CDR3, the DNA is TGTGCCAGCAGTTTACGGTTATATAGCGGACGCACAGATACGCAGTATTTT. Protein product: CASSLRLYSGRTDTQYF.

This clonotype turned up a few times. The chain joins TRBV12-3 or TRBV12-4 to TRBJ2-1; D call uncertain. Trimming removed 6 bases from V and 2 bases from J, with 11 bases in between. The CDR3 is made up of 14 amino acids. DNA of the CDR3: TGTGCCAGCAGCTCCATCCTAGCCTACAATGAGCAGTTCTTC. Amino acid sequence: CASSSILAYNEQFF.

The rearrangement joins TRBV20-1 to TRBJ2-3; D gene ambiguous. Germline V gene lookup returns CDR1 DFQATT and CDR2 SNEGSKA (reference sequence). This CDR3 contains 15 residues. V dropped 0 bases and J dropped 4 bases, with 14 bases sitting between them. CDR3 nucleotides: TGCAGTGCTAGAGACTTGGGTCATAGTTCAGATACGCAGTATTTT. Translating gives CSARDLGHSSDTQYF.

There are a few counts of this clonotype. The chain has TRBV5-1 and TRBJ1-6; the match to TRBD1 covers 8 bases. Germline V gene sequence: CDR1 SGHRS, CDR2 YFSETQ. This CDR3 is 19 amino acids long. The V segment lost 0 bases and the J segment 0 bases; nucleotides outside the gene matches: 8. DNA for the CDR3: TGCGCCAGCAGCTTGGTCGCGACAGGGGCGAGCTCCTATAATTCACCCCTCCACTTT. Amino acid sequence: CASSLVATGASSYNSPLHF.

This chain connects TRBV12-3 or TRBV12-4 to TRBJ2-3; TRBD2 might be the D (6 bases). V gave up 2 bases and J gave up 2 bases, with 14 bases separating them. The CDR3 length is 16 residues. The CDR3 spells CASSLSVGGNTDTQYF. CDR3 coding DNA: TGTGCCAGCAGTTTAAGTGTGGGCGGGAACACAGATACGCAGTATTTT.

This clonotype turned up a few times. This chain joins TRBV9 and TRBJ2-5; D possibly corresponds to TRBD1 (7 bases). The CDR3 extends over 13 amino acids. Germline V gives CDR1 SGDLS, CDR2 YYNGEE. V lost 5 bases to trimming and J lost 5 bases, with 13 bases between them. Here the CDR3 reads CASSEGAGETQYF. Here the CDR3 DNA reads TGTGCCAGCAGTGAGGGGGCGGGGGAGACCCAGTACTTC.

This clonotype was counted only a few times. The chain couples TRBV29-1 to TRBJ1-4; TRBD1 aligns across 7 bases. Germline V CDR1 and CDR2: SQVTM, ANQGSEA. This CDR3 is 12 amino acids long. J lost 8 bases, V lost 5 bases, and 5 bases had no gene match. CDR3 nucleotide sequence: TGCAGCGTTAGCCGGGACAGCGAAAAACTGTTTTTT. It encodes CSVSRDSEKLFF.

This clonotype was seen more than once but under ten times. The chain recombines TRBV20-1 with TRBJ1-1; no firm D call. Germline loops: CDR1 DFQATT, CDR2 SNEGSKA (reference sequence). This CDR3 is built from 11 residues. The CDR3 bases are TGCAGAGGAGGGTCCGGGACTGAAGCTTTCTTT. This gives the protein CRGGSGTEAFF.

This clonotype was found a few times. The rearrangement uses TRBV20-1 and TRBJ2-7; D is uncertain. CDR1 and CDR2 from the germline V gene are DFQATT and SNEGSKA (reference sequence). Trimming left V 5 bases short and J 0 bases short, with 8 bases between. The CDR3 runs 12 residues. The CDR3 region is CSAAPYSYEQYF. The DNA for the CDR3 is TGCAGTGCTGCCCCTTACTCCTACGAGCAGTACTTC.

The rearrangement links TRBV7-2 to TRBJ2-7; the D gene could be TRBD1 or TRBD2 (6 bases each). Trimming removed 5 bases from V and 2 bases from J, with 16 bases in between. CDR3 length equals 15 residues. CDR1 is SGHTA, CDR2 FQGNSA, per germline. The DNA for the CDR3 is TGTGCCAGCAGCCCGATGGTAGGGGGGACCTACGAGCAGTACTTC. Protein: CASSPMVGGTYEQYF.

A few counts support this clonotype. The chain couples TRBV7-8 to TRBJ2-7; 10 bases line up with TRBD2. The CDR3 length is 14 residues. With 3 bases clipped from V and 2 bases from J, the junction kept 1 base outside the gene matches. In germline, CDR1 is SGHVS, CDR2 FQNEAQ. The CDR3 region has the DNA TGTGCCAGCAGCTTTGGGACTAGCGCCTACGAGCAGTACTTC. Translated: CASSFGTSAYEQYF. The full variable domain, its missing parts supplied by reference TRBV7-8 and TRBJ2-7, is GAGVSQSPRYKVAKRGQDVALRCDPISGHVSLFWYQQALGQGPEFLTYFQNEAQLDKSGLPSDRFFAERPEGSVSTLKIQRTQQEDSAVYLCASSFGTSAYEQYFGPGTRLTVT.